The present T cell receptor (beta chain) was sequenced within a study of post-analysis software for immune sequencing data. Carried by the TCR beta cDNA libraries were unique molecular identifiers. TCRdb re-called the PCR reads with MiXCR, one entry per CDR3 protein. Among approximately 440,000 distinct CDR3 sequences listed, under 55% were seen once. The V end was cut by 2 bases, the J end by 6 bases, with 13 bases between. CDR1 and CDR2 from the germline V gene are MDHEN and SYDVKM. This CDR3 is 14 amino acids long. Study outcomes and limitations: When patients were compared with controls, about five TRBV segments were more frequent, TRBV5-6, TRBV5-1 and TRBV20-1 among them.

As concerns this clonotype: The antigen remains undetermined.

The chain is built from TRBV28 and TRBJ1-1, with unresolved D. This sequence originates from a girl aged 5 to 17 with multiple sclerosis. The source material was blood. The DNA for the CDR3 is TGTGCCAGCAGTTTAGTGACCCTAAGAGCTGAAGCTTTCTTT. Translation gives CASSLVTLRAEAFF.